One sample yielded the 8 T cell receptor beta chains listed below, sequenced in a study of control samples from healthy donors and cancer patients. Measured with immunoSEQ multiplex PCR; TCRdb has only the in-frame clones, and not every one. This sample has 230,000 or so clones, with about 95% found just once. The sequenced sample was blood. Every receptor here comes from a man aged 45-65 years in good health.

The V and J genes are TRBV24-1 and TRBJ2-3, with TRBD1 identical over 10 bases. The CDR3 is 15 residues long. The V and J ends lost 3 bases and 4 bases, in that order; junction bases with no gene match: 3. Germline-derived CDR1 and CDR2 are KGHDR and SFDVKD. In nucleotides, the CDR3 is TGTGCCACCAGTGATCCGGGACAGGGGCCAGATACGCAGTATTTT. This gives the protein CATSDPGQGPDTQYF.

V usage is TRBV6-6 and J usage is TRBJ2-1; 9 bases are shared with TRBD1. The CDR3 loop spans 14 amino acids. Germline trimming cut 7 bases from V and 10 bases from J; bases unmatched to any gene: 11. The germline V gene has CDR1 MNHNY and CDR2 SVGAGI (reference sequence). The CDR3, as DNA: TGTGCCAGCACCATTGGACAGGGGAGAGGGGAGCAGTTCTTC. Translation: CASTIGQGRGEQFF.

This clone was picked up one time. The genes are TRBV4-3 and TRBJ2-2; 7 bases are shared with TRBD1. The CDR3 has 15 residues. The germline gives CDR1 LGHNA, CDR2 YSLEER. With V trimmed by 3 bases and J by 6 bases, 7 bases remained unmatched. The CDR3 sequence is CASSQAGTVPGELFF. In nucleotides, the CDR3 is TGCGCCAGCAGCCAGGCCGGGACAGTCCCCGGGGAGCTGTTTTTT.

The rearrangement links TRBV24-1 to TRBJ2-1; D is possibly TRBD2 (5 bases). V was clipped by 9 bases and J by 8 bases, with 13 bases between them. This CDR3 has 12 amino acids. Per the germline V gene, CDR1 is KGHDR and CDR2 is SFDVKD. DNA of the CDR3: TGTGCCACCCGAGGTAGGAGGCATGAGCAGTTCTTC. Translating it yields CATRGRRHEQFF.

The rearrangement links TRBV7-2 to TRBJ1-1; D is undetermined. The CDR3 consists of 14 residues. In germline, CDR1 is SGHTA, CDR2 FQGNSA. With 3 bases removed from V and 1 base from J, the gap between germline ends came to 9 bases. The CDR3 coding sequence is TGTGCCAGCAGCTTCGGTAGGAGGAACACTGAAGCTTTCTTT. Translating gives CASSFGRRNTEAFF. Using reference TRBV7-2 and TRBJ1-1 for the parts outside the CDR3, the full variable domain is GAGVSQSPSNKVTEKGKDVELRCDPISGHTALYWYRQSLGQGLEFLIYFQGNSAPDKSGLPSDRFSAERTGGSVSTLTIQRTQQEDSAVYLCASSFGRRNTEAFFGQGTRLTVV.

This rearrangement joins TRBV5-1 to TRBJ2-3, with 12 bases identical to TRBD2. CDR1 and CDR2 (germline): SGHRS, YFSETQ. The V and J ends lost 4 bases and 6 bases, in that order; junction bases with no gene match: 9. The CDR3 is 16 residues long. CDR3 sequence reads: CASSPELAGGGDTQYF. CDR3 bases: TGCGCCAGCAGCCCCGAACTAGCGGGGGGAGGGGATACGCAGTATTTT.

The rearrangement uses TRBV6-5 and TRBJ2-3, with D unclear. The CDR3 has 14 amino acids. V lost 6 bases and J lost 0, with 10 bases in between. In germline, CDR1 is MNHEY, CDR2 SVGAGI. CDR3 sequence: CASRFGTSTDTQYF. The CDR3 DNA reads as TGTGCCAGCAGGTTCGGAACTAGCACAGATACGCAGTATTTT.

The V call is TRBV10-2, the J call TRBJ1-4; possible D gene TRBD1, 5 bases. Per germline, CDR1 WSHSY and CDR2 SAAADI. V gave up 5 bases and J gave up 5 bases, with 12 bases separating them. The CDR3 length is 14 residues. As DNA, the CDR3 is TGCGCCAGCAGTCCCTGGGACGGGAATGAAAAACTGTTTTTT. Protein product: CASSPWDGNEKLFF.